A single T cell receptor (beta chain) is shown here with its context. Its cognate antigen is unknown. The data derive from a study of T cell repertoires in cytomegalovirus infection. Study information: TCR beta signatures that were public indicated CMV infection and matching HLA type.

General study results and limits: Public TCR beta family frequency separated CMV-and-HLA carriers, including in an independent cohort. Clonotypes of TCR beta that were HLA-C-restricted and CMV-specific dominated the ex vivo response.

CDR3 size: 16 residues. V gave up 2 bases and J gave up 2 bases; unmatched junction bases: 3. CDR1 is MNHNY, CDR2 SVGAGI, per germline (reference sequence). MiXCR, applied by TCRdb to the reads, yields one record per CDR3 protein. The sample shows under 850,000 distinct CDR3 sequences, roughly 30% of them seen only once. The sequence was collected from a human donor in good health (CMV status not recorded). Some clones in this sample may be carry-over from other donors' samples. The sample in question was cultured PBMCs, obtained from culture after CMV antigen stimulation. The J gene is TRBJ2-3, the V gene TRBV6-6; 11 bases line up with TRBD2. The CDR3 here is CASSYGTSGHTDTQYF. The DNA for the CDR3 is TGTGCCAGCAGTTACGGGACTAGCGGCCACACAGATACGCAGTATTTT.